These 32 T cell receptor beta chains came from one sample sequenced in a study of blood T cell repertoires in COVID-19. Repertoires were generated with immunoSEQ multiplex PCR, while TCRdb's copy carries only in-frame clones and drops some. The table has 150,000 to 200,000 clones, approximately 74% seen once. Sequencing used peripheral blood. Every receptor here comes from a woman aged 80 or older with acute or convalescent COVID-19.

The genes are TRBV10-3 and TRBJ1-2; D possibly corresponds to TRBD1 (5 bases). Trimming left V 3 bases short and J 4 bases short, with 15 bases between. The CDR3 has 15 amino acids. Germline V lookup: CDR1 ENHRY, CDR2 SYGVKD. The CDR3 sequence: CAISEDSGPRYGYTF. The CDR3 nucleotides read TGTGCCATCAGTGAAGACAGCGGGCCACGCTATGGCTACACCTTC.

Concerning this clone: Additional DNA sequences in this sample encode the identical CDR3. This rearrangement joins TRBV5-1 to TRBJ1-4; D may be TRBD1 (6 bases). CDR3 size: 14 residues. Germline V gene sequence: CDR1 SGHRS, CDR2 YFSETQ. V lost 3 bases, J lost 2 bases, and 8 bases lay in between. DNA of the CDR3: TGCGCCAGCAGCTCACAGGGCACTAATGAAAAACTGTTTTTT. Its protein product is CASSSQGTNEKLFF.

This sequence joins TRBV5-1 and TRBJ1-1; 7 nucleotides align to TRBD1. The CDR3 is 14 amino acids. The V gene end was trimmed by 3 bases and the J gene end by 0 bases; junction bases not matched to a gene: 2. From germline, CDR1 is SGHRS and CDR2 YFSETQ. This CDR3 is CASSSTGLNTEAFF. CDR3 bases: TGCGCCAGCAGCTCGACAGGGCTGAACACTGAAGCTTTCTTT.

This clone was detected only once. This chain uses TRBV5-1 with TRBJ2-1; TRBD2 matches 16 bases. This CDR3 comprises 17 residues. V lost 4 bases, J lost 7 bases, and 8 bases stayed unmatched. Germline-derived CDR1 and CDR2 are SGHRS and YFSETQ. The CDR3 DNA sequence: TGCGCCAGCAGCCCGGGACTAGCGGGAGGGCGAGGAAATGAGCAGTTCTTC. This gives the protein CASSPGLAGGRGNEQFF.

The table lists this clone with a count of one. The chain links TRBV6-5 to TRBJ1-1, with TRBD1 identical over 8 bases. Germline-derived CDR1 and CDR2 are MNHEY and SVGAGI. With V trimmed by 9 bases and J by 4 bases, 10 bases remained unmatched. The CDR3 runs to 14 residues. CDR3 coding DNA: TGTGCCAGTAAAATGACAGGGGCGAGCACTGAAGCTTTCTTT. Translation: CASKMTGASTEAFF.

V and J are TRBV18 and TRBJ1-4; D is possibly TRBD1 (6 bases). Germline assignment: CDR1 KGHSH and CDR2 LQKENI. With 2 bases removed from V and 8 bases from J, the gap between germline ends came to 21 bases. The CDR3 runs 17 residues. The CDR3 protein is CASSPRGSDRMAEKLFF. The CDR3 DNA reads TGTGCCAGCTCACCAAGGGGCTCCGACAGGATGGCCGAAAAACTGTTTTTT.

This sequence joins TRBV14 and TRBJ2-1; D is possibly TRBD2 (6 bases). Trimming left V 5 bases short and J 3 bases short, with 14 bases between. The CDR3 consists of 15 residues. From germline, CDR1 is SGHDN and CDR2 FVKESK. The CDR3 here is CASSEVGLYYNEQFF. Here the CDR3 DNA reads TGTGCCAGCAGCGAAGTGGGACTGTACTACAATGAGCAGTTCTTC.

The CDR3 DNA is TGTGCCACCAGTGACCCTCGACAGGGCAACAATGAGCAGTTCTTC. This codes for CATSDPRQGNNEQFF. J is TRBJ2-1 and V is TRBV24-1; 7 bases fit TRBD1. With 4 bases clipped from V and 5 bases from J, the junction kept 7 bases outside the gene matches. This CDR3 has 15 amino acids. Germline assignment: CDR1 KGHDR and CDR2 SFDVKD.

This clone has only a few counts. V usage is TRBV19 and J usage is TRBJ2-6; D uncertain. Germline V CDR1 and CDR2: LNHDA, SQIVND (reference sequence). V was pared by 10 bases and J by 2 bases, with 12 bases between. The CDR3 covers 14 residues. This chain's CDR3 is CATTNRAGANVLTF. CDR3 DNA sequence: TGTGCCACCACGAACCGAGCTGGGGCCAACGTCCTGACTTTC.

CDR3 coding DNA: TGTGCCAGCAGCCAAAACAGGGAAACTACTAGCGGGAATCAGCCCCAGCATTTT. Residues: CASSQNRETTSGNQPQHF. The chain is built from TRBV3-1 (or the pseudogene TRBV3-2) and TRBJ1-5, with a weak D call TRBD1 (6 bases). The germline V gene has CDR1 LGHDT and CDR2 YNNKEL (reference sequence). With 2 bases removed from V and 4 bases from J, the gap between germline ends came to 21 bases. The CDR3 spans 18 residues.

Points on this clone: The same CDR3 can be traced to other DNA sequences in this sample. The CDR3 nucleotides read TGTGCCAGCAGCCCTCCCTTTCAGGGCCGGGGGGAGCAGTACTTC. Translation: CASSPPFQGRGEQYF. The chain has TRBV28 and TRBJ2-7, with D maybe TRBD2 (6 bases). The CDR3 sequence is 15 residues long. Germline-derived CDR1 and CDR2 are MDHEN and SYDVKM. V shed 6 bases and J shed 7 bases, with 22 bases lying between them. Complete variable domain (other parts from reference TRBV28 and TRBJ2-7): DVKVTQSSRYLVKRTGEKVFLECVQDMDHENMFWYRQDPGLGLRLIYFSYDVKMKEKGDIPEGYSVSREKKERFSLILESASTNQTSMYLCASSPPFQGRGEQYFGPGTRLTVT.

The chain employs TRBV10-1 and TRBJ1-1, with unresolved D. The CDR3 contains 13 residues. Trimming pared 0 bases from V and 3 bases from J, leaving 5 bases between. Germline-derived CDR1 and CDR2 are WNHNN and SYGVQD (reference sequence). This CDR3 is CASSESTDTEAFF. CDR3 DNA sequence: TGCGCCAGCAGTGAGTCTACGGACACTGAAGCTTTCTTT.

The chain employs TRBV10-3 and TRBJ1-3; D is unresolved. Per germline, CDR1 ENHRY and CDR2 SYGVKD. The CDR3 has 16 amino acids. Trimming took off 6 bases at V and 3 bases at J, with 18 bases between the two ends. The CDR3 DNA follows: TGTGCCATCAGCGACCTGGGCCAAAAGGATGGAAACACCATATATTTT. Translating it yields CAISDLGQKDGNTIYF.

This rearrangement joins TRBV5-1 to TRBJ1-1; TRBD1 matches 7 bases. Germline lookup yields CDR1 SGHRS and CDR2 YFSETQ. The trim removed 0 bases at V and 2 bases at J, leaving 4 bases unmatched. There are 15 residues in the CDR3. Here the CDR3 reads CASSLETGINTEAFF. The CDR3 DNA reads as TGCGCCAGCAGCTTGGAGACAGGGATCAACACTGAAGCTTTCTTT.

This clone appeared a single time. V usage is TRBV29-1 and J usage is TRBJ1-2, with a weak D call TRBD1 (5 bases). With 5 bases removed from V and 5 bases from J, the gap between germline ends came to 12 bases. The CDR3 extends over 12 amino acids. Germline V gives CDR1 SQVTM, CDR2 ANQGSEA. The CDR3 spells CSVQGGGYGYTF. As DNA, the CDR3 is TGCAGCGTTCAGGGAGGTGGATATGGCTACACCTTC. The variable domain in full, with the rest retrieved from reference TRBV29-1 and TRBJ1-2, is SAVISQKPSRDICQRGTSLTIQCQVDSQVTMMFWYRQQPGQSLTLIATANQGSEATYESGFVIDKFPISRPNLTFSTLTVSNMSPEDSSIYLCSVQGGGYGYTFGSGTRLTVV.

This sequence joins TRBV12-3 or TRBV12-4 and TRBJ1-2; 7 bases map to TRBD1. The CDR3 spans 12 residues. V lost 8 bases to trimming and J lost 7 bases; unmatched junction nucleotides: 7. CDR3 nucleotides: TGTGCCAGCCGAGGGGGCGCCGGTGGCTACACCTTC. Its protein is CASRGGAGGYTF.

The table lists this clone with a count of one. The chain is built from TRBV9 and TRBJ1-2, with TRBD1 matching 7 bases. CDR3 length equals 14 residues. J lost 4 bases, V lost 3 bases, and 6 bases had no gene match. Germline V gene data show CDR1 as SGDLS and CDR2 as YYNGEE. This chain's CDR3 is CASSASGQFYGYTF. The CDR3 coding sequence is TGTGCCAGCAGCGCGTCGGGACAGTTCTATGGCTACACCTTC.

This clone was picked up one time. The gene calls are TRBV27 and TRBJ2-5; D perhaps matches TRBD1 (6 bases). The V and J ends lost 1 base and 5 bases respectively, with 11 bases between them. The CDR3 is made up of 14 amino acids. CDR1 is MNHEY and CDR2 is SMNVEV in the germline V gene (reference sequence). This CDR3 is CASSLLGAAETQYF. CDR3 DNA sequence: TGTGCCAGCAGTTTATTGGGGGCTGCGGAGACCCAGTACTTC.

The CDR3 region is CSVADSQETQYF. CDR3 sequence (DNA): TGCAGCGTTGCCGACAGCCAAGAGACCCAGTACTTC. The rearrangement joins TRBV29-1 to TRBJ2-5; possible D gene TRBD1, 5 bases. V was shortened by 4 bases and J by 1 base, with 7 bases between the two germline ends. From germline, CDR1 is SQVTM and CDR2 ANQGSEA. The CDR3 length is 12 residues.

CDR3 region: CASSREVGLAETSTDTQYF. DNA of the CDR3: TGTGCCAGCAGCCGTGAAGTGGGACTAGCGGAAACTAGCACAGATACGCAGTATTTT. This chain uses TRBV7-9 with TRBJ2-3; 11 nucleotides match TRBD2. This CDR3 has 19 residues. CDR1 is SEHNR and CDR2 is FQNEAQ in the germline V gene (reference sequence). The V segment lost 5 bases and the J segment 0 bases; nucleotides outside the gene matches: 13.

This clone was found once. The chain joins TRBV11-2 to TRBJ1-1; no firm D call. Per germline, CDR1 SGHAT and CDR2 FQNNGV. V was pared by 5 bases and J by 8 bases, with 18 bases between. The CDR3 is 14 amino acids. CDR3: CASSLLPKRPEAFF. The CDR3 DNA is TGTGCCAGCAGCCTCCTCCCCAAGCGCCCCGAAGCTTTCTTT.

The chain has TRBV10-2 and TRBJ1-5; TRBD1 is a possible D gene (6 bases). V was clipped by 3 bases and J by 6 bases, with 9 bases between them. Germline lookup yields CDR1 WSHSY and CDR2 SAAADI. The CDR3 runs to 13 residues. DNA for the CDR3: TGCGCCAGCAGTGATTGGGGGCGTCAGCCCCAGCATTTT. Its translation is CASSDWGRQPQHF.

The chain recombines TRBV6-5 with TRBJ1-6; D unclear. The CDR3 consists of 11 residues. Germline CDR1 is MNHEY and CDR2 is SVGAGI. The V and J ends lost 6 bases and 7 bases respectively, with 4 bases between them. The CDR3 sequence: CASRQNSPLHF. The DNA for the CDR3 is TGTGCCAGCAGACAAAATTCACCCCTCCACTTT.

The chain uses TRBV28 and TRBJ1-5, with 7 bases fitting TRBD1. The CDR3 contains 18 residues. Unmatched junction bases numbered 12, after V lost 4 bases and J lost 0 bases. The germline CDR1 and CDR2 sequences are MDHEN and SYDVKM. The CDR3 DNA sequence: TGTGCCAGCAGTTCGTTATCCGGGACAGATTATAGCAATCAGCCCCAGCATTTT. This gives the protein CASSSLSGTDYSNQPQHF. Full variable domain (remainder filled in from reference TRBV28 and TRBJ1-5): DVKVTQSSRYLVKRTGEKVFLECVQDMDHENMFWYRQDPGLGLRLIYFSYDVKMKEKGDIPEGYSVSREKKERFSLILESASTNQTSMYLCASSSLSGTDYSNQPQHFGDGTRLSIL.

This clone was detected ten times or more. The chain has TRBV2 and TRBJ2-3; 10 nucleotides align to TRBD2. Germline V gene lookup returns CDR1 SNHLY and CDR2 FYNNEI. The CDR3 has 15 residues. V lost 8 bases, J lost 2 bases, and 7 bases stayed unmatched. The CDR3 protein is CASASSGRITDTQYF. DNA of the CDR3: TGTGCCAGCGCGAGTAGCGGGAGGATCACAGATACGCAGTATTTT.

The J gene is TRBJ2-3, the V gene TRBV28, with TRBD1 as a possible D gene (5 bases). Trimming removed 1 base at V and 4 bases at J, with 15 bases between. Per the germline V gene, CDR1 is MDHEN and CDR2 is SYDVKM. The CDR3 length is 16 residues. CDR3 sequence (DNA): TGTGCCAGCAGTTTATTTTCCGGGTGGGGCCCAGATACGCAGTATTTT. It is translated as CASSLFSGWGPDTQYF. Combining the CDR3 with reference TRBV28 and TRBJ2-3 gives the whole variable domain DVKVTQSSRYLVKRTGEKVFLECVQDMDHENMFWYRQDPGLGLRLIYFSYDVKMKEKGDIPEGYSVSREKKERFSLILESASTNQTSMYLCASSLFSGWGPDTQYFGPGTRLTVL.

This clone has a single count. The genes are TRBV27 and TRBJ2-7; D unresolved. The CDR3 is 14 amino acids. Germline values: CDR1 MNHEY, CDR2 SMNVEV (reference sequence). V was cut by 5 bases and J by 1 base, with 12 bases left in between. CDR3 DNA sequence: TGTGCCAGCAGTCTCCACCCAACTTCCTACGAGCAGTACTTC. Encoded protein: CASSLHPTSYEQYF.

The rearrangement links TRBV2 to TRBJ1-3; no clear D gene. The CDR3 covers 15 residues. V lost 7 bases and J 0 bases, leaving 13 bases between the germline ends. Per germline, CDR1 SNHLY and CDR2 FYNNEI. DNA of the CDR3: TGTGCCAGCAACCGGGGTGGATACTCTGGAAACACCATATATTTT. Amino acid sequence: CASNRGGYSGNTIYF.

J is TRBJ2-3 and V is TRBV9, with a possible D match to TRBD2 (5 bases). This CDR3 contains 14 residues. CDR1 and CDR2 from the germline V gene are SGDLS and YYNGEE. Trimming took 0 bases from V and 2 from J, leaving 7 bases between them. The CDR3 loop is CASSVDLATDTQYF. As DNA, the CDR3 is TGTGCCAGCAGCGTAGACCTAGCCACAGATACGCAGTATTTT.

This sequence joins TRBV4-2 and TRBJ1-2; 9 bases align to TRBD1. V lost 5 bases and J lost 3; bases outside the gene matches: 7. The CDR3 is 15 residues long. Germline V lookup: CDR1 LGHNA, CDR2 YNFKEQ. CDR3 protein: CASSDSGTGYYGYTF. The CDR3 bases are TGTGCCAGCAGCGACTCCGGGACAGGGTACTATGGCTACACCTTC.

V gene TRBV5-1 combines with J gene TRBJ2-5; 8 nucleotides agree with TRBD1. The germline V gene encodes CDR1 SGHRS and CDR2 YFSETQ. The ends lost 2 bases at V and 4 bases at J; junction bases unmatched: 10. The CDR3 is 16 residues long. CDR3 in DNA: TGCGCCAGCAGCTTAGCAGTCGGACAGGGAGGAGAGACCCAGTACTTC. This codes for CASSLAVGQGGETQYF.

V is TRBV28 and J is TRBJ2-5; no reliable D call. V was trimmed by 6 bases and J by 4 bases, leaving 9 bases between them. The V gene's germline CDR1 is MDHEN and CDR2 SYDVKM. This CDR3 comprises 12 residues. CDR3 bases: TGTGCCAGCAGCCTACCCCCAGAGACCCAGTACTTC. Its protein is CASSLPPETQYF.